This TCR beta chain emerged from a study of response to subunit inactivated influenza vaccine. The germline V and J ends were trimmed by 5 bases and 6 bases, with 17 bases remaining between them. CDR3 length: 14 amino acids. Germline V CDR1 and CDR2: SGHRS, YFSETQ. Turning to this clonotype: No antigen is known for it.

General observations from the study: Researchers suggested that each seasonal influenza vaccination recruits few new T cells.

MiXCR, run by TCRdb on the RT-PCR reads, gives a single entry per CDR3 protein. The sample has hundreds of thousands of distinct CDR3 sequences; about 15% are singletons. Sequences were derived from PBMCs from blood, sampled 14 to 15 days before vaccination. The TCR sequence derives from a man aged 45-60 years who received an inactivated influenza vaccine. This chain joins TRBV5-1 and TRBJ1-1; perhaps TRBD1 as D (5 bases). The CDR3: CASSSQGWGAEAFF. The CDR3 coding sequence is TGCGCCAGCAGTTCTCAGGGATGGGGCGCTGAAGCTTTCTTT.